Below, one T cell receptor beta chain is given with its context. No antigen is known for it. This record comes from a study of cytomegalovirus exposure and HLA in healthy donors. Study observations and caveats: According to a subsequent analysis, TCR clusters identified in the first cohort showed a tendency to co-occur across the roughly 130 validation repertoires. Researchers catalogued roughly 150 TCR beta chains as cytomegalovirus-associated. Rarity held for most TCR sequences, but there were some public TCRs that occurred in many donors.

It was the approximately 120-subject validation cohort, separate from the approximately 700-subject first cohort, to which the donors belonged. Clones were read by immunoSEQ multiplex PCR, and TCRdb kept only the in-frame ones, dropping some. The data show about 54,000 clones, with about nine tenths seen just once and around 8% held by the top ten. Specimen: PBMCs. This TCR was recovered from a woman aged 18 to 35 in good health and CMV-seropositive.

This CDR3 is CSAGRLSAYTF. The CDR3, as DNA: TGCAGCGCAGGTCGCTTGTCGGCGTACACCTTC. The rearrangement joins TRBV20-1 to TRBJ1-2; no firm D call. Germline values: CDR1 DFQATT, CDR2 SNEGSKA (reference sequence). The CDR3 loop spans 11 amino acids.